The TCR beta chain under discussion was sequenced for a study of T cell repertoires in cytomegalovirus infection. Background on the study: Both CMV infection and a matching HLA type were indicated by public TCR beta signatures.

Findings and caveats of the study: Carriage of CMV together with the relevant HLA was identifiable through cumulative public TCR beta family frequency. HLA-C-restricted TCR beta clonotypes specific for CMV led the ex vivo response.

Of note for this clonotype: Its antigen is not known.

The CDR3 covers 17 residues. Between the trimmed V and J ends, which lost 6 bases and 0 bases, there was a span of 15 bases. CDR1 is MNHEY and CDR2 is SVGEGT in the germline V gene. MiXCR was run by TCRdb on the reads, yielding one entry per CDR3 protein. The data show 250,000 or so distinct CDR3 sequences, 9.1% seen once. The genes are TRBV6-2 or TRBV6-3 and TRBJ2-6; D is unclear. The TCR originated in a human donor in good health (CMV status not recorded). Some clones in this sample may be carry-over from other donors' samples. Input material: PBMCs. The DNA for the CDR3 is TGTGCCAGCAGATCATGGGATATAGGCTCTGGGGCCAACGTCCTGACTTTC. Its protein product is CASRSWDIGSGANVLTF.